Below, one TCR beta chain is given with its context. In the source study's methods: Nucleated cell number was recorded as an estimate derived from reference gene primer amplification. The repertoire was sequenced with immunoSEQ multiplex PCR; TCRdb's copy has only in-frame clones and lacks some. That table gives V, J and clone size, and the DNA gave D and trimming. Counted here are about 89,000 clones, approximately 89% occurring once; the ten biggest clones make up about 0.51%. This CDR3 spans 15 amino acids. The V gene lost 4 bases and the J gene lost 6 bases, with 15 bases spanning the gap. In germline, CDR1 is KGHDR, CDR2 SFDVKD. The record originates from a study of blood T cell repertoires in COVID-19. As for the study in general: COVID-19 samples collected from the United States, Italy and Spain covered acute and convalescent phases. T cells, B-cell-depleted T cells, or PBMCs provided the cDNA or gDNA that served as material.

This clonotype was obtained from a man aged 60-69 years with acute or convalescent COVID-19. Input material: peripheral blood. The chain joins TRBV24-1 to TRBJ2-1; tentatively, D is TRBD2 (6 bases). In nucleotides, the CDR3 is TGTGCCACCAGTGACTACGGGAGTCGGGGCAATGAGCAGTTCTTC. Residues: CATSDYGSRGNEQFF.